This TCR beta chain was profiled in a study of blood T cell repertoires in COVID-19. For the study at large: T cells, B-cell-depleted T cells, or PBMCs provided the cDNA or gDNA that served as material.

Libraries were prepared by immunoSEQ multiplex PCR; TCRdb keeps only in-frame clonotypes and omits some of them. Of roughly 200,000 clones in the sample, 85% to 90% were seen once. This TCR was sampled from a man aged 25-40 years who had recovered from COVID-19. Sequences were obtained from PBMCs or T cells enriched from blood (not recorded which).

Here the CDR3 reads CASSQSEPDREGTEAFF. CDR3 sequence (DNA): TGTGCCAGCAGCCAATCCGAACCCGACAGGGAAGGAACTGAAGCTTTCTTT. The chain employs TRBV7-6 and TRBJ1-1; 7 bases line up with TRBD1. CDR1 and CDR2 (germline): SGHVS, FNYEAQ. CDR3 length equals 17 residues. The V segment lost 5 bases and the J segment 5 bases; nucleotides outside the gene matches: 17.